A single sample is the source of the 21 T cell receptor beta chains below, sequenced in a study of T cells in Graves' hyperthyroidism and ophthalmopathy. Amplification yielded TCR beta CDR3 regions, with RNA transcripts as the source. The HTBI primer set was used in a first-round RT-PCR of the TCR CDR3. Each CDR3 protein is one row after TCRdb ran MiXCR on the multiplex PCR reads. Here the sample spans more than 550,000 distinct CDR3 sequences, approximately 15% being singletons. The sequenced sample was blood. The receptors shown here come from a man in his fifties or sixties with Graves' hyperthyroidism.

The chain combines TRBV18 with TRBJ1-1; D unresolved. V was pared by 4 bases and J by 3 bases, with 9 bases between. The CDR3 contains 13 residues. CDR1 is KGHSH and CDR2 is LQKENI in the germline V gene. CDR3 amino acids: CASSRIQDTEAFF. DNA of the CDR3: TGTGCCAGCTCACGCATTCAGGACACTGAAGCTTTCTTT.

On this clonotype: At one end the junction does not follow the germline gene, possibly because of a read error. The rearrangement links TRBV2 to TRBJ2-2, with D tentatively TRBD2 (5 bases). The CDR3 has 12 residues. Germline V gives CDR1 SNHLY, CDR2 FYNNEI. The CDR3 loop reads CASSDITGELSF. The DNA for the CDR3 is TGTGCCAGCAGTGACATCACCGGGGAGCTGTCTTTT.

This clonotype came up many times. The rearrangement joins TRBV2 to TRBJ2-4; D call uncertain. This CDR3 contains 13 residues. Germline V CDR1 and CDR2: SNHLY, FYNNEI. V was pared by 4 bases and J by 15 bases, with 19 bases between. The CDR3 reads CASSASRSLGWYF. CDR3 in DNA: TGTGCCAGCAGTGCGTCGCGGTCACTGGGGTGGTACTTC.

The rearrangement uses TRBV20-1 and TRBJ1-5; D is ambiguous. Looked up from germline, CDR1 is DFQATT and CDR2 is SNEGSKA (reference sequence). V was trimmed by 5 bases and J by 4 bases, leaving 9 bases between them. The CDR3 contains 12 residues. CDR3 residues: CSARRRNQPQHF. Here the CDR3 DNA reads TGCAGTGCTCGAAGGAGGAATCAGCCCCAGCATTTT.

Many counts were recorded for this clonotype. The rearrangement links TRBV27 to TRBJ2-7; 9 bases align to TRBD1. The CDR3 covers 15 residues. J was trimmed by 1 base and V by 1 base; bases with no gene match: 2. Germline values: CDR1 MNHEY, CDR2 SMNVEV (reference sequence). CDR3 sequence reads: CASSLWDRASYEQYF. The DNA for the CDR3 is TGTGCCAGCAGTTTATGGGACAGGGCATCCTACGAGCAGTACTTC.

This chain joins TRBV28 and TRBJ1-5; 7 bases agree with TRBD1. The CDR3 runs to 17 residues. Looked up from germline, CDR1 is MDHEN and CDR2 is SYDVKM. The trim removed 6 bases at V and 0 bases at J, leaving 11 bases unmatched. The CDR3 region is CASSSTGRFVSNQPQHF. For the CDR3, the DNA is TGTGCCAGCAGCTCGACAGGGAGGTTCGTTAGCAATCAGCCCCAGCATTTT.

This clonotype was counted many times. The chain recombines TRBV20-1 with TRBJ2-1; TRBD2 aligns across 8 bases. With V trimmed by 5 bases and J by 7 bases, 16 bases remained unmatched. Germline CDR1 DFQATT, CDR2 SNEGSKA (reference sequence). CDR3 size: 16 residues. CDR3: CSAEKGTRADVNEQFF. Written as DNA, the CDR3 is TGCAGTGCTGAGAAAGGGACTAGGGCGGACGTTAATGAGCAGTTCTTC.

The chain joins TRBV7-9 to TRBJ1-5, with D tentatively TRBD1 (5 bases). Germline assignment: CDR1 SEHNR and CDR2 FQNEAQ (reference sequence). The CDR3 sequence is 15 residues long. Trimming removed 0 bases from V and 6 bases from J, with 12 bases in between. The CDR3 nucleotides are TGTGCCAGCAGCTTAGCTGGGGCGAACAGTCAGCCCCAGCATTTT. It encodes CASSLAGANSQPQHF.

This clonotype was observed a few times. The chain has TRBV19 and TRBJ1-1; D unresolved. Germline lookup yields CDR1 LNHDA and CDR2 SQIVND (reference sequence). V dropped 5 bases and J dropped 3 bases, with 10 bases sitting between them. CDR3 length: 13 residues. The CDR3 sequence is CASSQVVDTEAFF. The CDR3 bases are TGTGCCAGTAGTCAAGTTGTTGACACTGAAGCTTTCTTT.

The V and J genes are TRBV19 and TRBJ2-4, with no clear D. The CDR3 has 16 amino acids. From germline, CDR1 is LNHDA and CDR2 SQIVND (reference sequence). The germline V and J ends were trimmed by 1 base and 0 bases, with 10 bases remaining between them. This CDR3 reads CASSIGILLAKNIQYF. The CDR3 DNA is TGTGCCAGTAGTATAGGCATACTACTAGCCAAAAACATTCAGTACTTC. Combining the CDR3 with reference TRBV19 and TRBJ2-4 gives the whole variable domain DGGITQSPKYLFRKEGQNVTLSCEQNLNHDAMYWYRQDPGQGLRLIYYSQIVNDFQKGDIAEGYSVSREKKESFPLTVTSAQKNPTAFYLCASSIGILLAKNIQYFGAGTRLSVL.

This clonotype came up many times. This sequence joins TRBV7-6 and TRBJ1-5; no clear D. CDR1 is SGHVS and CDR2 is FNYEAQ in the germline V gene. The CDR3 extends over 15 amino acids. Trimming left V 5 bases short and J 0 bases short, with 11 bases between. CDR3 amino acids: CASSLTSYSNQPQHF. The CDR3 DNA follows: TGTGCCAGCAGCCTTACTTCCTATAGCAATCAGCCCCAGCATTTT. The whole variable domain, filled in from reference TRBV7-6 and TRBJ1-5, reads GAGVSQSPRYKVTKRGQDVALRCDPISGHVSLYWYRQALGQGPEFLTYFNYEAQQDKSGLPNDRFSAERPEGSISTLTIQRTEQRDSAMYRCASSLTSYSNQPQHFGDGTRLSIL.

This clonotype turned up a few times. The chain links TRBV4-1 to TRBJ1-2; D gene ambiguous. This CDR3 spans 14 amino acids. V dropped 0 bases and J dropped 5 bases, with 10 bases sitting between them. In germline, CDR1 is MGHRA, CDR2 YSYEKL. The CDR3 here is CASSQEEGTYGYTF. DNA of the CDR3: TGCGCCAGCAGCCAAGAAGAGGGAACTTATGGCTACACCTTC.

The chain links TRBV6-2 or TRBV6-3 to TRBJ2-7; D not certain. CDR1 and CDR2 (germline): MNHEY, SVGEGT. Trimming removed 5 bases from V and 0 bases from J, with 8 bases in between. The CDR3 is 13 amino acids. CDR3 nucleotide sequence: TGTGCCAGCAGTATCCAGAGCTCCTACGAGCAGTACTTC. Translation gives CASSIQSSYEQYF.

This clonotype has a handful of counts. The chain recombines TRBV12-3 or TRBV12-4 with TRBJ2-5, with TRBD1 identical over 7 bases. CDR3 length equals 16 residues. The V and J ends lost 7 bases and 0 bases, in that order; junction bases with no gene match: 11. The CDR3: CASTHPRTGNQETQYF. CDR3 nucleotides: TGTGCCAGCACCCATCCCCGGACAGGAAACCAAGAGACCCAGTACTTC.

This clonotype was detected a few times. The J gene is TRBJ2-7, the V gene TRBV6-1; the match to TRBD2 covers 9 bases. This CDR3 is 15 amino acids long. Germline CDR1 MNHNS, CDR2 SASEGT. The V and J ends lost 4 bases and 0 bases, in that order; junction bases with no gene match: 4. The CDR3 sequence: CASSAGLARSYEQYF. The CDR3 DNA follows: TGTGCCAGCAGTGCCGGACTAGCGCGCTCCTACGAGCAGTACTTC.

CDR3 bases: TGCAGTGCTGAGAGGTCTAGCTTATATCACTACGAGCAGTACTTC. Amino acids: CSAERSSLYHYEQYF. The chain joins TRBV20-1 to TRBJ2-7; D is perhaps TRBD2 (5 bases). The CDR3 is 15 amino acids. Germline CDR1 and CDR2: DFQATT and SNEGSKA (reference sequence). Trimming stripped 5 bases from V and 3 bases from J, with 20 bases between.

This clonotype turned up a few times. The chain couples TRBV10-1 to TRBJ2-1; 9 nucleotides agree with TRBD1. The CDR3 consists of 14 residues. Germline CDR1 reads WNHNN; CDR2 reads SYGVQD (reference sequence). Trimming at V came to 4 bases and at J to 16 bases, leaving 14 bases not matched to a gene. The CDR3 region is CASSADPGQGIRFF. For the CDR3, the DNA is TGCGCCAGCAGTGCGGACCCTGGACAGGGGATAAGATTCTTC.

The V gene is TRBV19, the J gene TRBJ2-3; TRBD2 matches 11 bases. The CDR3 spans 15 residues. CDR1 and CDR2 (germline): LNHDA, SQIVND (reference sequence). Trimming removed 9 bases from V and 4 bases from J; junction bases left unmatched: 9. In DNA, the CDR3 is TGTGCCAGCAGAATAGCGGGAGGGCTAGCAGATACGCAGTATTTT. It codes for CASRIAGGLADTQYF.

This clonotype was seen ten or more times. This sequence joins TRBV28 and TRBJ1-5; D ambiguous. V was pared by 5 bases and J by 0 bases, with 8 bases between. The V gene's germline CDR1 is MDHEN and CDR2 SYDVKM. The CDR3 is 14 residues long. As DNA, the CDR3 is TGTGCCAGCAGTGGTAGATATAGCAATCAGCCCCAGCATTTT. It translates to CASSGRYSNQPQHF.

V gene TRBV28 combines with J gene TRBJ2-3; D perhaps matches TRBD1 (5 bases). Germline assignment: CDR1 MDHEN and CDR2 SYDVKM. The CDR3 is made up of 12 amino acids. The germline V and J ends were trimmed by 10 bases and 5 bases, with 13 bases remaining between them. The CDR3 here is CAIQGFGDTQYF. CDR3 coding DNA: TGTGCCATCCAGGGATTCGGAGATACGCAGTATTTT.

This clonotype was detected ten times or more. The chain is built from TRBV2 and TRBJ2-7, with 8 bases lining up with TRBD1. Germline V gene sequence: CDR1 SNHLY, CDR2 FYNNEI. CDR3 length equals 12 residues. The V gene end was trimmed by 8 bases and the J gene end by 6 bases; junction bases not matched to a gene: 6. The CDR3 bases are TGTGCCAGCTCCGGGACAGGCGGCGAGCAGTACTTC. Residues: CASSGTGGEQYF. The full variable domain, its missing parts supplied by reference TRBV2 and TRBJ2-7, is EPEVTQTPSHQVTQMGQEVILRCVPISNHLYFYWYRQILGQKVEFLVSFYNNEISEKSEIFDDQFSVERPDGSNFTLKIRSTKLEDSAMYFCASSGTGGEQYFGPGTRLTVT.